This T cell receptor beta chain was documented in a study of blood T cells in healthy people across ages. Primed by a sample-barcoded 5' primer and a J-beta primer mix, a second PCR proceeded for about 7 to 11 cycles. The template-switch adaptor, which had 12 random nucleotides, put a tag on each cDNA molecule. TCRdb reprocessed the 5' RACE reads with MiXCR, giving one entry per CDR3 protein. The table includes more than 800,000 distinct CDR3 sequences, 29% detected once. Details on this clonotype: Its antigen is currently unknown. A single base separates this from a much larger clone, so it may be a read error.

Every sample yielded at least 6.5 million isolated PBMCs. Whole-study results and caveats: Higher diversity and more naive CD4+ cells were features of long-lived donors, compared to aged donors.

The sequencing sample was made of blood. The receptor was derived from a woman older than 75 in good health.

CDR3 DNA sequence: TGTGCCAGTGCTCTCCGGGACAGGGCCTTCGGCTACACCTTC. Protein product: CASALRDRAFGYTF. The chain is built from TRBV19 and TRBJ1-2, with TRBD1 matching 9 bases. The V gene end was trimmed by 8 bases and the J gene end by 8 bases; junction bases not matched to a gene: 12. CDR1 is LNHDA and CDR2 is SQIVND in the germline V gene (reference sequence). The CDR3 has 14 residues.